Each of the 7 T cell receptor beta chains below was sequenced from the same sample in a study of T-cell memory formation after mild COVID-19 (dated by TCRdb to the early 2020s). Library creation used 5' RACE. Instrument used: Illumina NovaSeq 6000. TCRdb's own reprocessing of the public reads used fastp at Q25 and MiXCR and kept productive beta chains. Rows matching on CDR3 protein sequence are summarized as one entry with the most common DNA and genes. Here the sample has around 390,000 distinct CDR3 sequences; roughly 15% occur a single time. The ten largest clones capture 20% to 25% of the sample. Sequenced: PBMCs or a T cell subset sorted from them (not recorded which). The receptors were gathered from a man younger than 35 who had mild COVID-19 (a few samples of this study predate the infection). The sample titles of this study are shuffled in the database, so cell type and time point are left out; the donor was told from shared clones.

This clonotype appeared a few times. The chain employs TRBV28 and TRBJ2-3; no clear D gene. The CDR3 runs 10 residues. The ends were cut back, 8 bases at V and 4 bases at J, with 4 bases in the middle. The germline CDR1 and CDR2 sequences are MDHEN and SYDVKM. In DNA, the CDR3 is TGTGCCAGCCGATCAGATACGCAGTATTTT. It codes for CASRSDTQYF.

This clonotype has just a few counts. V usage is TRBV6-2 or TRBV6-3 and J usage is TRBJ2-1; possibly TRBD1 or TRBD2 for D (5 bases each). V was clipped by 6 bases and J by 8 bases, with 20 bases between them. The germline V gene encodes CDR1 MNHEY and CDR2 SVGEGT. This CDR3 is built from 15 residues. The CDR3 sequence: CASSPTMGVSYEQFF. The CDR3 nucleotides read TGTGCCAGCAGCCCTACTATGGGGGTTTCGTATGAGCAGTTCTTC.

This clonotype was seen only a few times. This chain connects TRBV7-2 to TRBJ2-5; D is undetermined. CDR1 and CDR2 (germline): SGHTA, FQGNSA. The CDR3 length is 14 residues. V was clipped by 5 bases and J by 5 bases, with 15 bases between them. For the CDR3, the DNA is TGTGCCAGCAGCCCAGGAGTCCCCGGGGAGACCCAGTACTTC. Its protein product is CASSPGVPGETQYF.

The V call is TRBV6-5, the J call TRBJ1-1; the D is unclear. Trimming removed 2 bases from V and 4 bases from J, with 8 bases in between. CDR3 length equals 13 residues. Per germline, CDR1 MNHEY and CDR2 SVGAGI. CDR3 sequence (DNA): TGTGCCAGCAGTTACAAGGAGGGCACTGAAGCTTTCTTT. This encodes CASSYKEGTEAFF.

The chain has TRBV6-2 or TRBV6-3 and TRBJ1-2, with 8 bases fitting TRBD1. Germline CDR1 is MNHEY and CDR2 is SVGEGT. With V trimmed by 7 bases and J by 5 bases, 6 bases remained unmatched. The CDR3 contains 13 residues. CDR3 DNA sequence: TGTGCCAGCAACCGGGACAGGTATTATGGCTACACCTTC. Encoded protein: CASNRDRYYGYTF.

The genes are TRBV6-2 or TRBV6-3 and TRBJ2-1; possible D gene TRBD2, 5 bases. The CDR3 covers 13 residues. Per the germline V gene, CDR1 is MNHEY and CDR2 is SVGEGT. Here the CDR3 DNA reads TGTGGCACGCAGCGGAACTCCTACAATGAGCAGTTCTTC. It specifies CGTQRNSYNEQFF.

This sequence joins TRBV20-1 and TRBJ2-7; the D gene is possibly TRBD1 (6 bases). This CDR3 is built from 11 residues. Germline-derived CDR1 and CDR2 are DFQATT and SNEGSKA (reference sequence). With 5 bases removed from V and 5 bases from J, the gap between germline ends came to 10 bases. CDR3 region: CSAQGSDEQYF. CDR3 sequence (DNA): TGCAGTGCTCAGGGGTCCGACGAGCAGTACTTC.